These 21 T cell receptor beta chains originate from one sample sequenced in a study of shared clonotypes between healthy human individuals. The repertoire was sequenced with immunoSEQ multiplex PCR; TCRdb's copy has only in-frame clones and lacks some. The sample yields millions of clones, approximately 94% seen once. Sequenced sample: naive CD4+ T cells sorted from blood. Subset here: CD45RA+ positively selected. The origin of the receptors is a man aged 18 to 29 in good health.

The CDR3 bases are TGTGCCAGCAGTTTGGTCCCGGGGGGCGTAGGCGAGACCCAGTACTTC. Protein sequence: CASSLVPGGVGETQYF. The V gene is TRBV27, the J gene TRBJ2-5, with D perhaps matching TRBD2 (7 bases). With 3 bases removed from V and 5 bases from J, the gap between germline ends came to 19 bases. The CDR3 is 16 amino acids. The germline V gene has CDR1 MNHEY and CDR2 SMNVEV (reference sequence).

As to this clone: The conserved final phenylalanine or tryptophan is absent from the CDR3, which likely points to a read error. The limits of the CDR3 on the DNA are not certain, so only TCRdb's listed CDR3 is given. The chain combines TRBV6-1 with TRBJ1-2. Per germline, CDR1 MNHNS and CDR2 SASEGT. Ends included, the CDR3 has 13 residues. CDR3 in amino acids: CASSEAGRGELGR.

The chain carries TRBV13 and TRBJ2-4; 9 bases line up with TRBD2. Germline trimming cut 2 bases from V and 0 bases from J; bases unmatched to any gene: 17. Germline V gives CDR1 PRHDT, CDR2 FYEKMQ (reference sequence). The CDR3 contains 21 residues. CDR3 residues: CASSLLSGGAGGVLAKNIQYF. The CDR3 bases are TGTGCCAGCAGCTTATTGTCCGGGGGAGCGGGAGGAGTCCTAGCCAAAAACATTCAGTACTTC.

Written as DNA, the CDR3 is TGTGCCAGCAGAGACGACAGCTACGAGCAGTACTTC. Protein: CASRDDSYEQYF. V usage is TRBV6-1 and J usage is TRBJ2-7; a weak D match, TRBD1 (5 bases). Trimming cost V 6 bases and J 3 bases, with 9 bases left between them. Germline loops: CDR1 MNHNS, CDR2 SASEGT. This CDR3 is built from 12 residues.

This CDR3 reads CASSNRDSNEQFF. The CDR3 nucleotides are TGTGCCAGCAGTAACCGGGACAGCAATGAGCAGTTCTTC. The rearrangement uses TRBV6-5 and TRBJ2-1, with 7 bases aligning to TRBD1. Germline trimming cut 5 bases from V and 6 bases from J; bases unmatched to any gene: 4. Looked up from germline, CDR1 is MNHEY and CDR2 is SVGAGI. The CDR3 sequence is 13 residues long.

This chain connects TRBV6-1 to TRBJ2-5, with D tentatively TRBD1 (8 bases). Between the trimmed V and J ends, which lost 5 bases and 7 bases, there was a span of 20 bases. The V gene's germline CDR1 is MNHNS and CDR2 SASEGT. This CDR3 comprises 15 residues. This CDR3 reads CASSPWKTGEGTQYF. CDR3 coding DNA: TGTGCCAGCAGTCCATGGAAGACAGGGGAGGGGACCCAGTACTTC.

The chain links TRBV18 to TRBJ2-4; weak D call: TRBD1 (5 bases). Trimming stripped 1 base from V and 2 bases from J, with 15 bases between. The CDR3 runs 17 residues. Germline V gene lookup returns CDR1 KGHSH and CDR2 LQKENI. CDR3 in DNA: TGTGCCAGCTCACCACGATGGACGGCAGGGCCCAAAAACATTCAGTACTTC. Residues: CASSPRWTAGPKNIQYF.

The chain recombines TRBV5-8 with TRBJ2-5, with D possibly matching TRBD2 (5 bases). CDR3 length equals 14 residues. CDR1 SGHTS and CDR2 YDEGEE come from the germline V gene. The germline V and J ends were trimmed by 1 base and 5 bases, with 12 bases remaining between them. DNA of the CDR3: TGTGCCAGCAGCTTGCGGCCTAGCCTCGAGACCCAGTACTTC. Translation gives CASSLRPSLETQYF.

The chain uses TRBV6-1 and TRBJ1-4, with D possibly matching TRBD1 (5 bases). The CDR3 spans 14 residues. Germline CDR1 is MNHNS and CDR2 is SASEGT. V dropped 6 bases and J dropped 2 bases, with 10 bases sitting between them. The CDR3 sequence is CASRGQATNEKLFF. The CDR3 bases are TGTGCCAGCAGAGGACAAGCGACTAATGAAAAACTGTTTTTT.

The chain recombines TRBV18 with TRBJ2-5; D might be TRBD2 (5 bases). The CDR3 has 15 amino acids. Trimming pared 1 base from V and 3 bases from J, leaving 12 bases between. The germline V gene has CDR1 KGHSH and CDR2 LQKENI. CDR3 region: CASSPRIRDKETQYF. CDR3 coding DNA: TGTGCCAGCTCACCACGAATCCGGGATAAAGAGACCCAGTACTTC.

The chain joins TRBV19 to TRBJ2-3; 7 bases align to TRBD2. This CDR3 is 13 amino acids long. CDR1 and CDR2 from the germline V gene are LNHDA and SQIVND (reference sequence). V lost 7 bases, J lost 4 bases, and 5 bases stayed unmatched. The CDR3 reads CASTGLPPDTQYF. Written as DNA, the CDR3 is TGTGCCAGTACGGGACTACCTCCAGATACGCAGTATTTT.

V and J are TRBV7-9 and TRBJ1-2; D perhaps matches TRBD1 (5 bases). CDR1 SEHNR and CDR2 FQNEAQ come from the germline V gene (reference sequence). V lost 4 bases to trimming and J lost 0 bases, with 12 bases between them. CDR3 length equals 15 residues. The DNA of the CDR3 is TGTGCCAGCAGCTCCCGAGACAGACCTAACTATGGCTACACCTTC. This encodes CASSSRDRPNYGYTF.

The chain uses TRBV5-1 and TRBJ2-2; D ambiguous. V was cut by 1 base and J by 0 bases, with 13 bases left in between. This CDR3 comprises 17 residues. Per germline, CDR1 SGHRS and CDR2 YFSETQ. DNA for the CDR3: TGCGCCAGCAGCTTGCGAGCAGACCTATCGAACACCGGGGAGCTGTTTTTT. Protein product: CASSLRADLSNTGELFF.

This chain uses TRBV5-6 with TRBJ2-5; D gene unclear. Deletions cut 2 bases from V and 12 bases from J, with 11 bases between. This CDR3 is 11 amino acids long. The germline CDR1 and CDR2 sequences are SGHDT and YYEEEE. CDR3 bases: TGTGCCAGCAGCTTTCGGCGACAAGAGTACTTC. Translated, it gives CASSFRRQEYF.

The chain recombines TRBV27 with TRBJ2-6, with 8 bases fitting TRBD1. This CDR3 has 20 residues. The germline CDR1 and CDR2 sequences are MNHEY and SMNVEV (reference sequence). The trim removed 5 bases at V and 1 base at J, leaving 16 bases unmatched. The CDR3 here is CASSPYRHRGRQSGANVLTF. The DNA of the CDR3 is TGTGCCAGCAGTCCGTACCGTCACAGGGGGAGGCAATCTGGGGCCAACGTCCTGACTTTC.

The rearrangement joins TRBV11-2 to TRBJ2-1; maybe TRBD1 (6 bases). CDR1 is SGHAT and CDR2 is FQNNGV in the germline V gene. Trimming took 4 bases from V and 6 from J, leaving 13 bases between them. This CDR3 has 14 residues. The CDR3 coding sequence is TGTGCCAGCAGCTCGAACAGGGTCGGCAATGAGCAGTTCTTC. Residues: CASSSNRVGNEQFF.

The chain couples TRBV25-1 to TRBJ2-7; the match to TRBD2 covers 7 bases. V was clipped by 3 bases and J by 1 base; unmatched bases: 6. CDR1 is MGHDK, CDR2 SYGVNS, per germline. There are 15 residues in the CDR3. CDR3 sequence (DNA): TGTGCCAGCAGTGAGCGGGGGAAGAGTTCCTACGAGCAGTACTTC. Translation: CASSERGKSSYEQYF.

This chain uses TRBV7-9 with TRBJ2-3; tentative D call: TRBD2 (6 bases). CDR1 is SEHNR, CDR2 FQNEAQ, per germline (reference sequence). CDR3 length: 18 residues. Trimming shortened V by 1 base and J by 2 bases, and 19 bases separated the two germline ends. As DNA, the CDR3 is TGTGCCAGCAGCTTAGAGTGGGACTTTGCGGCCGACACAGATACGCAGTATTTT. Translating gives CASSLEWDFAADTDTQYF.

The J gene is TRBJ1-5, the V gene TRBV9; 7 bases are shared with TRBD1. V shed 4 bases and J 6 bases; nucleotides not matched to a gene: 7. The CDR3 is 14 residues long. Germline V CDR1 and CDR2: SGDLS, YYNGEE. CDR3 in amino acids: CASSRGQRGQPQHF. The DNA of the CDR3 is TGTGCCAGCAGCAGGGGACAGAGGGGTCAGCCCCAGCATTTT.

J is TRBJ1-5 and V is TRBV7-2; no clear D. CDR1 and CDR2 (germline): SGHTA, FQGNSA. CDR3 size: 15 residues. Trimming cost V 5 bases and J 4 bases, with 15 bases left between them. CDR3 nucleotide sequence: TGTGCCAGCAGCCTCAATTTGGGTTCAAATCAGCCCCAGCATTTT. Translating it yields CASSLNLGSNQPQHF.

This sequence joins TRBV18 and TRBJ2-7; D ambiguous. The length of the CDR3 is 12 residues. V gave up 4 bases and J gave up 6 bases, with 10 bases separating them. Per the germline V gene, CDR1 is KGHSH and CDR2 is LQKENI. CDR3 amino acids: CASSLTQREQYF. The CDR3 bases are TGTGCCAGCTCACTCACACAACGCGAGCAGTACTTC.